A selection of T cell receptor beta chains follows, all from one sample in a study of neurological immune-mediated disorders. In TCRdb, the 5' RACE reads were re-called with MiXCR into one record per CDR3 protein. Seen here are tens of thousands of distinct CDR3 sequences, approximately 3.8% observed once, and the top ten hold less than 2%. The sample taken for sequencing was PBMCs. All receptors derive from a man aged 25 to 40 with multiple sclerosis. Both conserved end residues are part of each CDR3.

>15|TRBV19
CASSPPRGANTEAFF
>13|TRBV28
CATLTEANYGYTF
>16|TRBV5-1
CASSPGDRSSGNTIYF
>15|TRBV20-1
CSARDSSLAYYEQYF
>14|TRBV12-3/TRBV12-4
CAVRDSVNTGELFF
>12|TRBV29-1
CSVLSTDYEQYF
>14|TRBV9
CASSETGAPNTQYF
>17|TRBV10-3
CAISDSDRVILDSPLHF
>16|TRBV28
CASSSTPGVPNEKLFF
>14|TRBV6-1
CAGQREGPTGELFF
>16|TRBV20-1
CSAINALAGLYNEQFF
>13|TRBV5-1
CASSYARKLEQYF
>14|TRBV12-3/TRBV12-4
CASSFSGSGREQYF
>13|TRBV6-5
CASSYTADTEAFF
>16|TRBV5-1
CASSLSGGVLNTEAFF
>14|TRBV6-4
CASAMEATNEKLFF
>12|TRBV20-1
CSARTANYGYTF
>15|TRBV10-3
CAISEYTPNTGELFF
>13|TRBV10-3
CAISGETGFGYTF
>15|TRBV12-3/TRBV12-4
CASSLGRPGNQPQHF
>15|TRBV5-1
CASSPAGPSYNEQFF
>15|TRBV4-1
CASSQDKGSGYGYTF
>16|TRBV5-8
CASSLVTGSILQPQHF
>15|TRBV5-1
CASSLKGQGGYEQYF
>13|TRBV20-1
CSASRQNNQPQHF
>14|TRBV2
CASSVAGGPYEQYF
>11|TRBV28
CASSLQGTQYF
>13|TRBV20-1
CSAARGKHTEAFF
>13|TRBV28
CASSSDRVHGYTF
>14|TRBV20-1
CSARSSGPPETQYF
>15|TRBV28
CASSSGQGGSYEQYF
>14|TRBV5-1
CASSLDRFTDTQYF
>15|TRBV4-1
CASSQEWGSDYGYTF
>16|TRBV6-1
CASSRDREPGANVLTF
>14|TRBV7-2
CASSSDRGNQPQHF
>16|TRBV7-8
CASSLWSTGGNQPQHF
>15|TRBV5-1
CASSPGLAGLNEQFF
>14|TRBV2
CASSERQGAQPQNF
>14|TRBV7-9
CASGKVGAGYEQYF
>14|TRBV24-1
CATSTASGEDTQYF
>18|TRBV6-6
CASTNMAEYGGTGFGYTF
>18|TRBV5-1
CASSPGVPGAISTGELFF
>13|TRBV18
CASSEQGNYGYTF
>12|TRBV29-1
CSVLLGYNEQFF
>11|TRBV20-1
CSASNSDTQYF
>16|TRBV12-3/TRBV12-4
CASSLVGPRSNQPQNF
>13|TRBV29-1
CSVGGHSGNTIYF
>17|TRBV28
CASSLGGFPTTNEKLFF
>16|TRBV7-6
CASSLAGGEGNTEAFF